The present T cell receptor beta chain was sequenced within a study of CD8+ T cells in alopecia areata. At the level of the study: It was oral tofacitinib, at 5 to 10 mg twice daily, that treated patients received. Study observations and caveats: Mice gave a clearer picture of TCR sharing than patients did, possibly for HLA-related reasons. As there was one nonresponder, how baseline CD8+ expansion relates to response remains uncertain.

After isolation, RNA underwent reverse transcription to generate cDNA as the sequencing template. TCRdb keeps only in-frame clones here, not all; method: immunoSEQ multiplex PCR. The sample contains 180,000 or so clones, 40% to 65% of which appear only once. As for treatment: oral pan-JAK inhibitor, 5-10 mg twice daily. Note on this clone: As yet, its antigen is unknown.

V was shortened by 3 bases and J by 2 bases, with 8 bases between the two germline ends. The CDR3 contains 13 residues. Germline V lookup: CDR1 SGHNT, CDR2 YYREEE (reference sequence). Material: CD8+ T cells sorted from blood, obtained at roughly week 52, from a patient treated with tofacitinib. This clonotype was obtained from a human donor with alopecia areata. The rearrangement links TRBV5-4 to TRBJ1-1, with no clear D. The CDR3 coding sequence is TGTGCCAGCAGCTCGAGAGTAAACACTGAAGCTTTCTTT. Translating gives CASSSRVNTEAFF.